This T cell receptor beta chain was identified in a study of response to subunit inactivated influenza vaccine. CDR1 and CDR2 (germline): SEHNR, FQNEAQ (reference sequence). This CDR3 is 14 amino acids long. The V end lost 3 bases, the J end lost 0 bases, and 8 bases lay between the germline ends. Using its own MiXCR run on the RT-PCR reads, TCRdb lists one record per CDR3 protein. The profile covers about 520,000 distinct CDR3 sequences, with approximately 7.7% appearing a single time and around 13% taken by the ten largest. This clonotype has a count of ten or more. V is TRBV7-9 and J is TRBJ1-1; D unclear. This sequence was found in a man between 50 and 69 years old who received an inactivated influenza vaccine. Source: PBMCs from blood, taken less than 30 months after vaccination. CDR3 region: CASSFLMVNTEAFF. The DNA for the CDR3 is TGTGCCAGCAGCTTTCTGATGGTGAACACTGAAGCTTTCTTT.